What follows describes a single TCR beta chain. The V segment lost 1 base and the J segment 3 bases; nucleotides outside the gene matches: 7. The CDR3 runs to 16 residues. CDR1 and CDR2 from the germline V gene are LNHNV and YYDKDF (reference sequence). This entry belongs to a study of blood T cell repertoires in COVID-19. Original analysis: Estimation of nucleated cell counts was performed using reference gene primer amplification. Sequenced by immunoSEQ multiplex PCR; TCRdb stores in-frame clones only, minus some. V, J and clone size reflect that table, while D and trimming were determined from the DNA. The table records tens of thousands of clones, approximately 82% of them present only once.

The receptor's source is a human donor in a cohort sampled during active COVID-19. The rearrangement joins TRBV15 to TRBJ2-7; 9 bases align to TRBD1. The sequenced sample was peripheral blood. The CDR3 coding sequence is TGTGCCACCAGCAGAGCCTCCGGGACAGGGTTCTACGAGCAGTACTTC. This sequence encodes CATSRASGTGFYEQYF. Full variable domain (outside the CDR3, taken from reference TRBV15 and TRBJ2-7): DAMVIQNPRYQVTQFGKPVTLSCSQTLNHNVMYWYQQKSSQAPKLLFHYYDKDFNNEADTPDNFQSRRPNTSFCFLDIRSPGLGDTAMYLCATSRASGTGFYEQYFGPGTRLTVT.